A single sample is the source of the 5 T cell receptor beta chains below, sequenced in a study of CXCR3-negative and CXCR3-positive naive CD8 T cells. Findings and limits, study-wide: Naive CXCR3-positive cells had TRB CDR3s more hydrophobic than those of CXCR3-negative naive cells.

Their cognate antigens are unknown. UMI-tagged TRB cDNA libraries were built via 5' RACE. TCRdb reprocessed the 5' RACE reads and stores each CDR3 protein as one record, lacking DNA. The sample table includes about 130,000 distinct CDR3 sequences. Sequencing was carried out using naive CXCR3+ CD8+ T cells from blood. Subset defined: CD45RO-CCR7+CD27+CD95- naive CD8+ T cells expressing CXCR3 (TNR3+). All receptors derive from a human donor in good health. Some clones in this sample may be carry-over from other donors' samples.

J is TRBJ2-3 and V is TRBV28; TCRdb lists TRBD2, though no DNA is available to test this call. Germline assignment: CDR1 MDHEN and CDR2 SYDVKM. This CDR3 has 13 residues. CDR3 region: CASSTALADTQYF.

V gene TRBV27 combines with J gene TRBJ1-5; TCRdb gives TRBD1 as the D gene, but with no DNA this cannot be confirmed. The CDR3 is made up of 18 amino acids. Looked up from germline, CDR1 is MNHEY and CDR2 is SMNVEV (reference sequence). This chain's CDR3 is CATADSRLSTLGNQPQHF.

CDR3: CSVIRRNTEAFF. The chain recombines TRBV29-1 with TRBJ1-1. This CDR3 contains 12 residues. The germline V gene has CDR1 SQVTM and CDR2 ANQGSEA.

The genes are TRBV7-8 and TRBJ2-3; TCRdb returns TRBD1, unconfirmable since there is no DNA. Germline assignment: CDR1 SGHVS and CDR2 FQNEAQ. The CDR3 runs 14 residues. The CDR3 reads CASSLGQTTDTQYF.

This chain connects TRBV7-8 to TRBJ2-5; TCRdb reports TRBD1, a call that lacks DNA to check it against. Germline lookup yields CDR1 SGHVS and CDR2 FQNEAQ. The CDR3 consists of 16 residues. The CDR3 region is CASSDSGGTILETQYF.